The clone carrying this T cell receptor beta chain has only a few counts. Described treatment: 15 to 20 received Ad26.COV2.S at low or high dose, single or two shots; 5 received placebo; per-sample allocation not given. It was on day 63 after the first vaccine or placebo injection that samples were taken. Vaccination used an Ad26 vector expressing Wuhan-strain SARS-CoV-2 spike. Profiling relied on immunoSEQ multiplex PCR, and the TCRdb table lists in-frame clones only, not all of them. Seen here are roughly 350,000 clones, 86% observed once, and the top ten hold roughly 10%. The sample originates from a study of Ad26.COV2.S vaccination and SARS-CoV-2 variants. For the study at large: Ad26.COV2.S shots went into the muscle once or twice, 56 days apart.

CDR1 SGHTA and CDR2 FQGNSA come from the germline V gene. V was cut by 2 bases and J by 8 bases, with 12 bases left in between. The CDR3 loop spans 13 amino acids. The origin of this receptor is a person aged 18-60 years who received the Ad26.COV2.S COVID-19 vaccine or a placebo. The sample here was peripheral blood, taken in a trial of Ad26.COV2.S vaccine versus placebo. V is TRBV7-2 and J is TRBJ1-2; no reliable D call. CDR3 DNA sequence: TGTGCCAGCAGCTTACCCAGGAGCGGCGGCTACACCTTC. Translated, it gives CASSLPRSGGYTF.